These T cell receptor beta chains were read from a single sample in a study of post-analysis software for immune sequencing data. A single record per CDR3 protein comes from TCRdb applying MiXCR to the PCR reads. The sample shows 650,000 to 850,000 distinct CDR3 sequences, roughly 58% of them seen only once. Source material: blood. These receptors came from a girl aged 5 to 17 with multiple sclerosis. Both conserved end residues are part of each CDR3. The order of the fields is clone size, V gene, J gene, D gene, CDR3 DNA, CDR3 protein. The D gene is left open where the match is weak. Some rows have no size entry. The others give once, few or many, or a class for an expanded clone.

clone size: NA; V gene: TRBV7-9; J gene: TRBJ2-4; D gene: NA; CDR3 DNA: TGTGCCAGCAGCCTCGGTACCTTAGAGTACTTC; CDR3 protein: CASSLGTLEYF
clone size: NA; V gene: TRBV5-5; J gene: TRBJ2-2; D gene: NA; CDR3 DNA: TGTGCCAGCAGCTTGCTGGGGGACACCGGGGAGCTGTTTTTT; CDR3 protein: CASSLLGDTGELFF
clone size: few; V gene: TRBV6-4; J gene: TRBJ2-7; D gene: NA; CDR3 DNA: TGTGCCAGCAGGCCACAGGGAGGATCGAGGGAGCAGTACTTC; CDR3 protein: CASRPQGGSREQYF
clone size: NA; V gene: TRBV20-1; J gene: TRBJ2-7; D gene: NA; CDR3 DNA: TGCAGTGCTAAAAGGACGGGCCCTTTCGAGCAGTACTTC; CDR3 protein: CSAKRTGPFEQYF
clone size: once; V gene: TRBV7-6; J gene: TRBJ1-2; D gene: NA; CDR3 DNA: TGTGCCAGCAGCTTGGTGGGCAGGGCCTATGGCTACACCTTC; CDR3 protein: CASSLVGRAYGYTF
clone size: once; V gene: TRBV9; J gene: TRBJ1-6; D gene: TRBD1; CDR3 DNA: TGTGCCAGCAGGGGACAGGGGCAATCACCCCTCCACTTT; CDR3 protein: CASRGQGQSPLHF
clone size: NA; V gene: TRBV12-3/TRBV12-4; J gene: TRBJ2-7; D gene: TRBD1; CDR3 DNA: TGTGCCAGCAGTCACGGACAGGGAGAGCAGTACTTC; CDR3 protein: CASSHGQGEQYF
clone size: NA; V gene: TRBV29-1; J gene: TRBJ2-3; D gene: NA; CDR3 DNA: TGCAGCGTTGAAGCGCATGGCGGGGAACCGGCTACGCAGTATTTT; CDR3 protein: CSVEAHGGEPATQYF
clone size: NA; V gene: TRBV4-1; J gene: TRBJ2-2; D gene: NA; CDR3 DNA: TGCGCCAGCAGCCAAGACAGCGCGTACACCGGGGAGCTGTTTTTT; CDR3 protein: CASSQDSAYTGELFF
clone size: few; V gene: TRBV29-1; J gene: TRBJ2-7; D gene: NA; CDR3 DNA: TGCAGCGTAAGGGGGGCCCACGAGCAGTACTTC; CDR3 protein: CSVRGAHEQYF
clone size: NA; V gene: TRBV7-6; J gene: TRBJ2-2; D gene: NA; CDR3 DNA: TGTGCCAGCAGCTCAACCCCAGGGGGGGGAGCTAACACCGGGGAGCTGTTTTTT; CDR3 protein: CASSSTPGGGANTGELFF
clone size: NA; V gene: TRBV7-9; J gene: TRBJ2-6; D gene: TRBD2; CDR3 DNA: TGTGCCAGCAGCCCCACTAGCGGGAGATGGTCCTCTGGGGCCAACGCCCTGACTTTC; CDR3 protein: CASSPTSGRWSSGANALTF
clone size: NA; V gene: TRBV4-1; J gene: TRBJ2-7; D gene: NA; CDR3 DNA: TGCGCCAGCAGCCAAGTCGGCCGGTCCTACGAGCAGTACTTC; CDR3 protein: CASSQVGRSYEQYF
clone size: few; V gene: TRBV5-1; J gene: TRBJ2-7; D gene: NA; CDR3 DNA: TGCGCCAGCCGGCGGACACAACGGGACGAGCAGTACTTC; CDR3 protein: CASRRTQRDEQYF
clone size: few; V gene: TRBV29-1; J gene: TRBJ2-7; D gene: NA; CDR3 DNA: TGCAGCGGCCGGGACACAGCCTACGAGCAGTACTTC; CDR3 protein: CSGRDTAYEQYF
clone size: few; V gene: TRBV29-1; J gene: TRBJ1-1; D gene: TRBD1; CDR3 DNA: TGCAGCGTCCGCGGACAGGGGAACACTGAAGCTTTCTTT; CDR3 protein: CSVRGQGNTEAFF
clone size: NA; V gene: TRBV5-1; J gene: TRBJ1-1; D gene: TRBD1; CDR3 DNA: TGCGCCAGCAGCGATCCCCTGCAGGGGGTTGGCACTGAAGCTTTCTTT; CDR3 protein: CASSDPLQGVGTEAFF
clone size: NA; V gene: TRBV7-2; J gene: TRBJ1-5; D gene: NA; CDR3 DNA: TGTGCCAGCAGCTCCTCCGGACCGACAAGCAATCAGCCCCAGCATTTT; CDR3 protein: CASSSSGPTSNQPQHF
clone size: few; V gene: TRBV6-6; J gene: TRBJ2-5; D gene: NA; CDR3 DNA: TGTGCCAGCAGTTACCTCCCCACAGGGTCGTTTCGGACCCAGTACTTC; CDR3 protein: CASSYLPTGSFRTQYF
clone size: NA; V gene: TRBV7-3; J gene: TRBJ2-4; D gene: NA; CDR3 DNA: TGTGCCAGCAGCCCGGGACCACAATCCAACATTCAGTACTTC; CDR3 protein: CASSPGPQSNIQYF
clone size: NA; V gene: TRBV11-2; J gene: TRBJ1-2; D gene: TRBD1; CDR3 DNA: TGTGCCAGCACACCCACAGGGGCGGACTATGGCTACACCTTC; CDR3 protein: CASTPTGADYGYTF
clone size: NA; V gene: TRBV3-1; J gene: TRBJ2-7; D gene: NA; CDR3 DNA: TGTGCCAGCAGCCAAAAGCCCGGGGCTAACTACGAGCAGTACTTC; CDR3 protein: CASSQKPGANYEQYF
clone size: NA; V gene: TRBV10-3; J gene: TRBJ2-7; D gene: NA; CDR3 DNA: TGTGCCATCAGTGGCCCGGGGGTCTACGAGCAGTACTTC; CDR3 protein: CAISGPGVYEQYF
clone size: NA; V gene: TRBV12-3/TRBV12-4; J gene: TRBJ2-5; D gene: NA; CDR3 DNA: TGTGCCAGCAGTTTGGGGAGATCGCAAGAGACCCAGTACTTC; CDR3 protein: CASSLGRSQETQYF
clone size: NA; V gene: TRBV12-5; J gene: TRBJ2-7; D gene: NA; CDR3 DNA: TGTGCTAGTGGTCTGACCCCGGCCAGAATTGCCTACGAGCAGTACTTC; CDR3 protein: CASGLTPARIAYEQYF
clone size: few; V gene: TRBV12-3/TRBV12-4; J gene: TRBJ1-4; D gene: NA; CDR3 DNA: TGTGCCAGCGGTCAGGTTCTAGGAGGTGAAAAACTGTTTTTT; CDR3 protein: CASGQVLGGEKLFF
clone size: NA; V gene: TRBV3-1; J gene: TRBJ2-7; D gene: TRBD1; CDR3 DNA: TGTGCCAGCAGCCAACGGACAGGGTTAATGGGGGAGCAGTACTTC; CDR3 protein: CASSQRTGLMGEQYF
clone size: NA; V gene: TRBV5-5; J gene: TRBJ1-2; D gene: TRBD1; CDR3 DNA: TGTGCCAGCAGCGGAACAGGGGGAGCTAACTATGGCTACACCTTC; CDR3 protein: CASSGTGGANYGYTF
clone size: NA; V gene: TRBV25-1; J gene: TRBJ2-5; D gene: TRBD1; CDR3 DNA: TGTGCCAGCAGCCGGGACAGGGGAAATGAAGAGACCCAGTACTTC; CDR3 protein: CASSRDRGNEETQYF
clone size: NA; V gene: TRBV20-1; J gene: TRBJ1-2; D gene: NA; CDR3 DNA: TGCAGTGCCCGCAGTAGTCAGGAAGTTACTTATAACTATGGCTACACCTTC; CDR3 protein: CSARSSQEVTYNYGYTF
clone size: NA; V gene: TRBV28; J gene: TRBJ1-4; D gene: TRBD1; CDR3 DNA: TGTGCCAGCAGTTTACGGGAACAGGGGGTTAATGAAAAACTGTTTTTT; CDR3 protein: CASSLREQGVNEKLFF
clone size: NA; V gene: TRBV7-9; J gene: TRBJ1-1; D gene: NA; CDR3 DNA: TGTGCCAGCAGCTTAGTTCCGGGGGCGAGATTTGGTGAAGCTTTCTTT; CDR3 protein: CASSLVPGARFGEAFF
clone size: once; V gene: TRBV24-1; J gene: TRBJ1-1; D gene: NA; CDR3 DNA: TGTGCCACCCCTAGGACAGAGGTGAGCACTGAAGCTTTCTTT; CDR3 protein: CATPRTEVSTEAFF
clone size: NA; V gene: TRBV10-3; J gene: TRBJ2-3; D gene: TRBD2; CDR3 DNA: TGTGCCATCAGCGGGACTAGCGGGAGTTCAGATACGCAGTATTTT; CDR3 protein: CAISGTSGSSDTQYF
clone size: NA; V gene: TRBV5-1; J gene: TRBJ1-2; D gene: TRBD1; CDR3 DNA: TGCGCCAGCAGCTTGGAACCAGGGGGCTATGGCTACACCTTC; CDR3 protein: CASSLEPGGYGYTF
clone size: NA; V gene: TRBV2; J gene: TRBJ2-5; D gene: NA; CDR3 DNA: TGTGCCAGCAGTGGGCAGACCCAAGAGACCCAGTACTTC; CDR3 protein: CASSGQTQETQYF
clone size: few; V gene: TRBV7-3; J gene: TRBJ2-3; D gene: TRBD1; CDR3 DNA: TGTGCCAGCAGCTTCAACAGGGGGGATGCAGATACGCAGTATTTT; CDR3 protein: CASSFNRGDADTQYF
clone size: few; V gene: TRBV24-1; J gene: TRBJ2-5; D gene: NA; CDR3 DNA: TGTGCCACCAGTGATTGCCGGTACCACAGGGAACAAGAGACCCAGTACTTC; CDR3 protein: CATSDCRYHREQETQYF
clone size: few; V gene: TRBV3-1; J gene: TRBJ2-7; D gene: NA; CDR3 DNA: TGTGCCAGCAGCCAAGATGCTTTTAGGGGGGGCAACGAGCAGTACTTC; CDR3 protein: CASSQDAFRGGNEQYF
clone size: few; V gene: TRBV10-3; J gene: TRBJ2-1; D gene: NA; CDR3 DNA: TGTGCCATCAGTGGTGTCAGCTACAATGAGCAGTTCTTC; CDR3 protein: CAISGVSYNEQFF
clone size: NA; V gene: TRBV7-9; J gene: TRBJ2-7; D gene: NA; CDR3 DNA: TGTGCCAGCAGCCCGAGCCTGGGACGGAGCTCCTACGAGCAGTACTTC; CDR3 protein: CASSPSLGRSSYEQYF
clone size: NA; V gene: TRBV7-3; J gene: TRBJ2-7; D gene: NA; CDR3 DNA: TGTGCCAGCAGCTTATCCCCACAGTCCTACGAGCAGTACTTC; CDR3 protein: CASSLSPQSYEQYF
clone size: few; V gene: TRBV20-1; J gene: TRBJ1-5; D gene: TRBD1; CDR3 DNA: TGCAGTGCCCAGGGGGGTTCAGACAATCAGCCCCAGCATTTT; CDR3 protein: CSAQGGSDNQPQHF
clone size: NA; V gene: TRBV10-3; J gene: TRBJ2-7; D gene: TRBD2; CDR3 DNA: TGTGCCATCAGGACCACTAGCGGTAAGACCTACGAGCAGTACTTC; CDR3 protein: CAIRTTSGKTYEQYF
clone size: NA; V gene: TRBV7-3; J gene: TRBJ2-7; D gene: TRBD1; CDR3 DNA: TGTGCCAGCAGCCCCTCGACAGGGCCGGCCTACGAGCAGTACTTC; CDR3 protein: CASSPSTGPAYEQYF
clone size: few; V gene: TRBV20-1; J gene: TRBJ2-7; D gene: NA; CDR3 DNA: TGCAGTGCTAGTGAATTCCAGGGGCCACAGTACTTC; CDR3 protein: CSASEFQGPQYF
clone size: NA; V gene: TRBV2; J gene: TRBJ2-4; D gene: NA; CDR3 DNA: TGTGCCAGCAGTGAAAAGGGTAACATTCAGTACTTC; CDR3 protein: CASSEKGNIQYF
clone size: NA; V gene: TRBV10-3; J gene: TRBJ1-5; D gene: TRBD1; CDR3 DNA: TGTGCCATCGGCCCGGGACAGGGGAATCAGCCCCAGCATTTT; CDR3 protein: CAIGPGQGNQPQHF
clone size: NA; V gene: TRBV15; J gene: TRBJ2-3; D gene: TRBD2; CDR3 DNA: TGTGCCACCAGCAGAGATTTGGGCGGGAGGGTAGCAGATACGCAGTATTTT; CDR3 protein: CATSRDLGGRVADTQYF
clone size: NA; V gene: TRBV6-1; J gene: TRBJ2-7; D gene: NA; CDR3 DNA: TGTGCCAGCAGTGTGACCCATTACTACGAGCAGTACTTC; CDR3 protein: CASSVTHYYEQYF
clone size: NA; V gene: TRBV5-1; J gene: TRBJ1-1; D gene: TRBD1; CDR3 DNA: TGCGCCAGCAGCAGTTCCGGAGGACAGGGGGCTGAAGCTTTCTTT; CDR3 protein: CASSSSGGQGAEAFF
clone size: NA; V gene: TRBV12-3/TRBV12-4; J gene: TRBJ2-1; D gene: TRBD2; CDR3 DNA: TGTGCCAGCAGCCTAGGGGGGACTAGGGGGATGGGGTACAATGAGCAGTTCTTC; CDR3 protein: CASSLGGTRGMGYNEQFF
clone size: few; V gene: TRBV20-1; J gene: TRBJ2-1; D gene: NA; CDR3 DNA: TGCAGTGCCCTGTCCCGGGACGGGGACAATGAGCAGTTCTTC; CDR3 protein: CSALSRDGDNEQFF
clone size: NA; V gene: TRBV3-1; J gene: TRBJ1-2; D gene: NA; CDR3 DNA: TGTGCCAGCAGCCAAGGGCGGTCTCGCTATGGCTACACCTTC; CDR3 protein: CASSQGRSRYGYTF
clone size: NA; V gene: TRBV7-3; J gene: TRBJ2-7; D gene: NA; CDR3 DNA: TGTGCCAGCAGCCCCCCGGGGCGACCCTACGAGCAGTACTTC; CDR3 protein: CASSPPGRPYEQYF